Detailed here is one TCR beta chain. Its antigen is currently unknown. TCRdb redid the calling of the 5' RACE reads with MiXCR, one entry per CDR3 protein. The top ten hold roughly an eighth of the sample, which has fewer than 500,000 distinct CDR3 sequences, roughly 23% seen once. The entry originates in a study of T-cell memory formation after mild COVID-19. General study findings and limits: Some clones that responded turned up in pre-infection memory, which suggests that cross-reactive memory joined in. Nothing confirmed that second-wave clones peaking on day 37 were specific for SARS-CoV-2. CD4/CD8 balance characterized clones contracting day 15 to 85, and CD4+ skew characterized later expanders. Those CD4+ clones that contracted were mainly in CM and EM (CD8+ ones in EMRA).

V lost 0 bases, J lost 3 bases, and 12 bases lay in between. Germline V gives CDR1 LGHNA, CDR2 YSLEER. The CDR3 runs 15 residues. This TCR was recovered from an adult woman who had mild COVID-19 (a few samples of this study predate the infection). Cell type and time point are not known. The rearrangement uses TRBV4-3 and TRBJ2-7; D tentatively fits TRBD1 or TRBD2 (5 bases each). Sample: PBMCs or a T cell subset sorted from them (not recorded which). The CDR3 sequence is CASSQDVTGLYEQYF. The CDR3 bases are TGCGCCAGCAGCCAAGATGTGACGGGGCTCTACGAGCAGTACTTC.